This T cell receptor beta chain was sequenced for a study of T-cell reconstitution after alpha-beta-depleted transplantation in children (dated by TCRdb to 2016 to 2018). Regarding the research as a whole: The study quantitatively tracked T-cell immune reconstitution after TCRalphabeta/CD19-depleted allogeneic hematopoietic cell transplantation in children using TCR repertoire profiling. The paper as a whole reports these results and caveats: Over the following months the frequencies of hyperexpanded clones went down, and after one year T-cell counts and TCRbeta diversity were mostly credited to newly produced T cells. The apparently early alphabetaT-cell count recovery about two months after transplant was reportedly dependent on only several hundred rapidly expanded clones derived from non-depleted graft cells. In some patients, the high TCRbeta diversity seen at day 60 was put down to recipient T cells and intrathymic progenitors that had survived conditioning.

As encoded in the germline V gene, CDR1 is MNHEY while CDR2 is SVGAGI. The CDR3 goes from the cysteine to the phenylalanine over 14 residues. Only the CDR3 region is kept as DNA, spanning 42 bases read in frame from base 1. Libraries were made using PCR. Sequencing was carried out with an Illumina HiSeq 2500. TCR library preparation used molecular barcoding, with unique molecular identifiers applied to normalize quantification of the TCRbeta repertoire. The public reads were run again by TCRdb, first through fastp at Q25 and then through MiXCR, and only productive beta chains were kept. Every entry covers one CDR3 protein and lists the most common genes and DNA from its rows. The sample table holds just over 950,000 distinct CDR3 sequences, of which about 30% were seen once. The ten largest clones take up 28% of the sample. The treatment or condition tag for this specimen amounts to: allogeneic hematopoietic cell transplantation with graft depleted of TCRalphabeta T cells and CD19 B cells. The transplant recipients were children given TCRalphabeta/CD19-depleted allogeneic hematopoietic cell grafts.

The table lists this clonotype with many counts. Its cognate antigen has yet to be identified. The junction differs from germline at one of its ends, possibly a read error. The chain is assembled from TRBV6-5 and TRBJ2-7, and the D gene may be TRBD1, 7 bases matching. The sequence came from a boy in the first two years of life who had a stem cell transplant for SCID, so the T cells may come from the graft donor. The material was PBMCs, mostly from graft donor cells, obtained 360 days after TCRalphabeta/CD19-depleted stem cell transplant. The sequenced DNA: TGCGCCAGCAGCTACTCCAGGGGGGCGTACGAGCAGTACTTC. It translates to CASSYSRGAYEQYF.